These T cell receptor beta chains were read from a single sample in a study of cytomegalovirus exposure and HLA in healthy donors. Clones were read by immunoSEQ multiplex PCR, and TCRdb kept only the in-frame ones, dropping some. The repertoire holds about 190,000 clones, with 85% as singletons. Sequenced input: PBMCs. These receptors originate from a boy younger than 10 in good health and CMV-seronegative. Both conserved end residues are part of each CDR3. The size field is filled for only some rows; it gives once, few, many or a size class.

abundance	j_gene	v_gene	CDR3aa
NA	TRBJ2-6	TRBV6-5	CASRDRVSGANVLTF
once	TRBJ2-7	TRBV5-6	CASSLPGLAGGAYEQYF
NA	TRBJ2-5	TRBV10-3	CAISEPVRWGGKTQYF
NA	TRBJ2-3	TRBV11-2	CASSHVAGGTDTQYF
once	TRBJ2-7	TRBV11-2	CASSLGGWGVRFYEQYF
NA	TRBJ2-3	TRBV30	CAWSVIFDTQYF
NA	TRBJ1-3	TRBV4-2	CASSQRGASGNTIYF
NA	TRBJ2-5	TRBV27	CASWGAGVGETQYF
NA	TRBJ2-7	TRBV10-3	CASSAGGSEQYF
once	TRBJ2-5	TRBV6-1	CASSESRVRGETQYF
NA	TRBJ1-6	TRBV25-1	CASSHGQGRAPLHF
NA	TRBJ2-5	TRBV11-2	CASSLQVLGGETQYF
NA	TRBJ1-6	TRBV28	CASTLRRYSPLHF
NA	TRBJ2-1	TRBV28	CASSFLGGSGEQFF
NA	TRBJ1-5	TRBV28	CASSFIYGREARPQHF
NA	TRBJ1-5	TRBV7-2	CASSWGLSNQPQHF
NA	TRBJ1-1	TRBV5-1	CASSLASGVQNTEAFF
NA	TRBJ2-2	TRBV5-1	CASSTGTGNTGELFF
NA	TRBJ1-5	TRBV28	CASYDRSNQPQHF
NA	TRBJ1-2	TRBV5-4	CASSPRQGGYGYTF
NA	TRBJ1-4	TRBV12-2	CASRLTGRGANEKLFF
NA	TRBJ2-7	TRBV29-1	CSAGLPGQGGYEQYF
NA	TRBJ2-1	TRBV7-3	CASSSAYAGNLDEQFF
NA	TRBJ2-1	TRBV18	CASSLLAGAESSYNEQFF
few	TRBJ2-6	TRBV5-4	CASSPIDSGGANVLTF
NA	TRBJ2-3	TRBV6-5	CASSRTGTGTDTQYF
NA	TRBJ1-2	TRBV10-3	CAISEPGEGYTF
NA	TRBJ1-3	TRBV7-9	CASSPSPQGNTIYF
NA	TRBJ2-3	TRBV18	CASSQTGSPSTDTQYF
NA	TRBJ2-7	TRBV5-8	CASSLDYGNEQYF
NA	TRBJ2-1	TRBV2	CASSPTSGRVVSHEQFF
few	TRBJ1-1	TRBV6-5	CASRGQGDTEAFF
NA	TRBJ1-5	TRBV5-6	CASSRRGSNQPQHF
NA	TRBJ2-2	TRBV10-3	CATQGKGANTGELFF
NA	TRBJ1-2	TRBV7-6	CASRQGSFANYGYTF
NA	TRBJ2-7	TRBV5-5	CASSGPLGRGTYEQYF
once	TRBJ1-2	TRBV6-4	CASSDGTANYGYTF
NA	TRBJ1-1	TRBV11-2	CASSLGAGTEAFF
NA	TRBJ2-2	TRBV6-1	CASRGGQGAGELFF
NA	TRBJ2-2	TRBV5-4	CASSYAGGTGELFF
NA	TRBJ1-2	TRBV6-5	CASRSGGSLVFF
once	TRBJ1-6	TRBV7-9	CASSPAGSGNSPLHF
NA	TRBJ1-1	TRBV6-1	CASSEGAGGTDTEAFF
NA	TRBJ1-5	TRBV7-6	CASSLLGGLQENQPQHF
NA	TRBJ2-3	TRBV5-1	CASSWGDFTDTQYF
NA	TRBJ2-5	TRBV19	CASSISGTSGRETQYF
NA	TRBJ1-2	TRBV2	CASKNERAGGGYTF
NA	TRBJ2-1	TRBV19	CASSFDRETYNEQFF
NA	TRBJ2-2	TRBV19	CASSPGPGTVNTGELFF
NA	TRBJ1-2	TRBV7-6	CASSWRGLTFYGYTF
NA	TRBJ2-7	TRBV7-8	CASSHRTGGQPPSEQYF
NA	TRBJ2-4	TRBV18	CASSRVLAGAENIQYF
NA	TRBJ1-2	TRBV5-1	CASSLEQPANYGYTF
NA	TRBJ2-1	TRBV5-1	CASSLRDRYNEQFF
NA	TRBJ2-7	TRBV14	CASSPSRGLARYEQYF